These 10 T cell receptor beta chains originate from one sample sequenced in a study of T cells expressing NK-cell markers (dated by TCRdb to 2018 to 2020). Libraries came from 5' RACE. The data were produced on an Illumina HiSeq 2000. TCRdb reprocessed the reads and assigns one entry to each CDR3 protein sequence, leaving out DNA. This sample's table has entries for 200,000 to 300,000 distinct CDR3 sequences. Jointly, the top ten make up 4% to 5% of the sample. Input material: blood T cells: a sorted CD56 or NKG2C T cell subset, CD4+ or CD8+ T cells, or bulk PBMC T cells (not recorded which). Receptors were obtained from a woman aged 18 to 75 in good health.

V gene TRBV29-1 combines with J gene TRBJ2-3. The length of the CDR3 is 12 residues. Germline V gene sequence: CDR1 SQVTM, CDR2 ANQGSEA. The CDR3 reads CSVLLSTDTQYF.

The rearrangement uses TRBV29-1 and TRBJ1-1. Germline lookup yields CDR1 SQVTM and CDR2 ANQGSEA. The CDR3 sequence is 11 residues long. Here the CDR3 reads CSAYSPTEAFF.

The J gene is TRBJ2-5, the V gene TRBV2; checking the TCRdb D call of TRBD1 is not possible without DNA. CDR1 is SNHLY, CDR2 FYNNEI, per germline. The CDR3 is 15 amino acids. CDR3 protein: CASSSPDRGEETQYF.

The CDR3 reads CSAFDRGYIYEQYF. This chain uses TRBV20-1 with TRBJ2-7; there is no DNA to check the TCRdb D call of TRBD1. Germline lookup yields CDR1 DFQATT and CDR2 SNEGSKA (reference sequence). The CDR3 length is 14 residues.

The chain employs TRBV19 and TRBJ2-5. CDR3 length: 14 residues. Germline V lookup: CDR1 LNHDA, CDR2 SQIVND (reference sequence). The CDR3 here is CASSIRRNQETQYF.

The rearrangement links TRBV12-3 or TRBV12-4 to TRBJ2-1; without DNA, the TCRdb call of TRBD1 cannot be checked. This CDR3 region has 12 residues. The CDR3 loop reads CASSHPGSEQFF.

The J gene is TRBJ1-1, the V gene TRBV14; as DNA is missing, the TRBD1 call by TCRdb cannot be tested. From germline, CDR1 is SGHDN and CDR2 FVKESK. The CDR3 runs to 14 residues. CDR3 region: CASSLLGQGSWAFF.

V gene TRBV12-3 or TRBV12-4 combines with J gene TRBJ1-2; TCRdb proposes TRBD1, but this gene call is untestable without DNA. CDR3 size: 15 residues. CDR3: CASSRQGTANYGYTF.

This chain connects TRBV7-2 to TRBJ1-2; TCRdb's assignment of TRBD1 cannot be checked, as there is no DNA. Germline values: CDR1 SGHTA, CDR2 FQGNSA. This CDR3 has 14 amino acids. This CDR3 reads CASSSGTEYYGYTF.

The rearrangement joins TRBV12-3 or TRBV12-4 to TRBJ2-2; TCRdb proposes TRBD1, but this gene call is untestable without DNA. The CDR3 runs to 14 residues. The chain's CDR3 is CASSQDRDTGELFF.